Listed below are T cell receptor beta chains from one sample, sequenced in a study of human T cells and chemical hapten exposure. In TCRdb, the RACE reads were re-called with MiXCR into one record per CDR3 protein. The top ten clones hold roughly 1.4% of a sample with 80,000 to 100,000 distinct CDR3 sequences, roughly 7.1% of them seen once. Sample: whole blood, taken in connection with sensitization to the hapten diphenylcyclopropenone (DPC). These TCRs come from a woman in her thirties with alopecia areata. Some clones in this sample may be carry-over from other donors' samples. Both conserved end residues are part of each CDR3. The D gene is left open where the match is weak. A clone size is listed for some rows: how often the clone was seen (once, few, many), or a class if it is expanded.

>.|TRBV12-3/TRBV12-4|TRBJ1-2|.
CASSSPDWRTAYGYTF
TGTGCCAGCAGTTCCCCCGACTGGAGGACGGCCTATGGCTACACCTTC
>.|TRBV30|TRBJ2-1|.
CAWSVRSMYNEQFF
TGTGCCTGGAGTGTACGATCGATGTACAATGAGCAGTTCTTC
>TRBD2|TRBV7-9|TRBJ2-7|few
CASSLGLAGLSYEQYF
TGTGCCAGCAGCTTGGGACTAGCCGGTCTTTCCTACGAGCAGTACTTC
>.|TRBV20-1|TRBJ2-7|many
CSAEREHYEQYF
TGCAGTGCTGAAAGAGAACACTACGAGCAGTACTTC
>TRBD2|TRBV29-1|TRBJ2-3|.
CSLKRTTSGGRTDTQYF
TGCAGCCTGAAGAGGACGACTAGCGGGGGGCGCACAGATACGCAGTATTTT
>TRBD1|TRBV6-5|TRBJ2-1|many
CASSYIWTGAYNEQFF
TGTGCCAGCAGTTACATCTGGACAGGGGCCTACAATGAGCAGTTCTTC
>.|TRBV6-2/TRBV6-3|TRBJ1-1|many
CASSYPREGRAFF
TGTGCCAGCAGTTACCCCCGGGAAGGACGAGCTTTCTTT
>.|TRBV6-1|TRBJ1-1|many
CASSGSGNTEAFF
TGTGCCAGCAGTGGTTCAGGGAACACTGAAGCTTTCTTT
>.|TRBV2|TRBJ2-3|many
CASRTSEGTDTQYF
TGTGCCAGCAGGACTAGTGAGGGGACAGATACGCAGTATTTT
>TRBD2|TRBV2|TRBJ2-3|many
CASSPLAGGQDTQYF
TGTGCCAGCAGTCCTCTAGCGGGGGGGCAGGATACGCAGTATTTT
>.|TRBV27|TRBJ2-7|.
CASSPLRTVGPHYEQYF
TGTGCCAGCAGTCCCCTCCGGACGGTGGGCCCACACTACGAGCAGTACTTC
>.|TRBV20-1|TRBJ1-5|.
CSASPQHLDSNQPQHF
TGCAGTGCTAGCCCCCAACATCTGGATAGCAATCAGCCCCAGCATTTT
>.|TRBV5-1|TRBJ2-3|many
CASSLVSRTDTQYF
TGCGCCAGCAGCTTGGTCAGCAGGACAGATACGCAGTATTTT
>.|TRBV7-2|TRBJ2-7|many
CASSLEAARGRYF
TGTGCCAGCAGCTTAGAGGCGGCCAGGGGTCGGTACTTC
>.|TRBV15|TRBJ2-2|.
CATSRSQGLAGELFF
TGTGCCACCAGCAGATCACAGGGACTGGCCGGGGAGCTGTTTTTT
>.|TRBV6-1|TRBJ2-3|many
CASRDKQLLGTDTQYF
TGTGCCAGCCGGGACAAACAGCTTCTAGGCACAGATACGCAGTATTTT
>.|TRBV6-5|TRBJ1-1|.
CASSWNTDINTEAFF
TGTGCCAGCAGTTGGAATACTGACATAAACACTGAAGCTTTCTTT
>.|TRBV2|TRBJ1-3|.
CASSEQGGGNTIYF
TGTGCCAGCAGTGAGCAGGGTGGTGGAAACACCATATATTTT
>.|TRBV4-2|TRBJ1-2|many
CASSQDGRRHTF
TGTGCCAGCAGCCAAGATGGTCGGCGTCACACCTTC
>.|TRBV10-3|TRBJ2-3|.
CAISARTDTQYF
TGTGCCATCAGTGCCCGTACAGATACGCAGTATTTT
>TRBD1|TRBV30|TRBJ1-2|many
CACHRGNYGYTF
TGTGCCTGCCACAGGGGTAACTATGGCTACACCTTC
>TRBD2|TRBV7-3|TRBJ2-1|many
CASSLKPTSGDSYNEQFF
TGTGCCAGCAGCTTAAAGCCGACTAGCGGAGACTCCTACAATGAGCAGTTCTTC
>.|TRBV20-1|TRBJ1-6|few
CSARADQNSPLHF
TGCAGTGCTAGGGCAGACCAGAATTCACCCCTCCACTTT
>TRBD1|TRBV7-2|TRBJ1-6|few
CASSLQTGDSPLHF
TGTGCCAGCAGCTTACAAACAGGGGATTCACCCCTCCACTTT
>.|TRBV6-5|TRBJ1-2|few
CASSRGSGYTF
TGTGCCAGCAGTCGAGGTAGTGGCTACACCTTC
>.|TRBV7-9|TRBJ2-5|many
CASSLDAGRQETQYF
TGTGCCAGCAGCTTAGACGCGGGCCGTCAAGAGACCCAGTACTTC
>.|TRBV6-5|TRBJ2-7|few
CASSYSGRGRYEQYF
TGTGCCAGCAGTTACTCTGGGAGGGGGCGGTACGAGCAGTACTTC
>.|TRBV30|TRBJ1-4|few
CAWSLIREKLFF
TGTGCCTGGTCCTTGATCCGTGAAAAACTGTTTTTT
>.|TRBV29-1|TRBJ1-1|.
CSENTGTSKAFF
TGCAGCGAAAATACAGGGACATCTAAAGCTTTCTTT
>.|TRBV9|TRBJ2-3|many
CASSVGLVSLDTQYF
TGTGCCAGCAGCGTAGGTCTCGTTAGCTTGGATACGCAGTATTTT
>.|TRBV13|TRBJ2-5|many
CASSLQGVSQETQYF
TGTGCCAGCAGCTTACAGGGAGTGTCCCAAGAGACCCAGTACTTC
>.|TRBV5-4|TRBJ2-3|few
CASSLASGHLNTDTQYF
TGTGCCAGCAGCTTGGCCTCGGGACACTTAAACACAGATACGCAGTATTTT
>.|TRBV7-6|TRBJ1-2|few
CASSLVPGAAIENYGYTF
TGTGCCAGCAGCTTAGTTCCCGGGGCCGCTATCGAGAACTATGGCTACACCTTC
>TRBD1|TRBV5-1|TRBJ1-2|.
CASSLGGQGRYGYTF
TGCGCCAGCAGCTTGGGGGGACAGGGGCGGTATGGCTACACCTTC
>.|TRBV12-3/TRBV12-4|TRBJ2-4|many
CASSALDGKNIQYF
TGTGCCAGCAGTGCCCTTGACGGAAAAAACATTCAGTACTTC
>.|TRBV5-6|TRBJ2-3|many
CASSDGTFTDTQYF
TGTGCCAGCAGCGACGGGACTTTCACAGATACGCAGTATTTT
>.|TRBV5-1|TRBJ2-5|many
CASSPSLDSSETQYF
TGCGCCAGCAGCCCATCGCTCGACAGCTCAGAGACCCAGTACTTC
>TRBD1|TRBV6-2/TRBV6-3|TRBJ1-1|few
CASSFRGLIITEAFF
TGTGCCAGCAGCTTCAGGGGGCTCATCATAACTGAAGCTTTCTTT
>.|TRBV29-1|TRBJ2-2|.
CSVDLQTTGELFF
TGCAGCGTTGATTTACAGACCACCGGGGAGCTGTTTTTT
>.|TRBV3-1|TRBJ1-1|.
CASSQDAGCGTEAFF
TGTGCCAGCAGCCAAGATGCAGGGTGCGGGACTGAAGCTTTCTTT
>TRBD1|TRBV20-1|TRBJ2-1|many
CSAPTTGGRGLRSSYNEQFF
TGCAGTGCGCCTACTACAGGGGGACGGGGACTTAGGAGCTCCTACAATGAGCAGTTCTTC
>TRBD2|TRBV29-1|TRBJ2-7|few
CSAATSGGLYEQYF
TGCAGCGCCGCTACTAGCGGGGGCCTCTACGAGCAGTACTTC
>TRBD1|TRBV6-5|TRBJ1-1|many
CASSYSTQGVNTEAFF
TGTGCCAGCAGTTACTCCACACAGGGGGTGAACACTGAAGCTTTCTTT
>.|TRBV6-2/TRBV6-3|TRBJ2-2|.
CASSLGSSHTGELFF
TGTGCCAGCAGTTTAGGGTCGTCCCACACCGGGGAGCTGTTTTTT
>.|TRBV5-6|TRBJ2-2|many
CASRDGQTHTGELFF
TGTGCCAGCAGGGACGGACAGACTCACACCGGGGAGCTGTTTTTT
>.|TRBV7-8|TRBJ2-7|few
CASSLVIIPYEQYF
TGTGCCAGCAGCTTAGTTATTATCCCCTACGAGCAGTACTTC
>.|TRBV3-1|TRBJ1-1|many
CASSLGSSEAFF
TGTGCCAGCAGCCTTGGGTCTTCCGAAGCTTTCTTT
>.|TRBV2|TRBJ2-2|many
CASRLEGTNTGELFF
TGTGCCAGCAGGTTGGAGGGAACTAACACCGGGGAGCTGTTTTTT
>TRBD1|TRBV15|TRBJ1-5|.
CATSNRDRVGNQPQHF
TGTGCCACCAGCAACCGGGACAGGGTGGGGAATCAGCCCCAGCATTTT
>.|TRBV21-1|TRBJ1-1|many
CASSKDVAGRTEAFF
TGTGCCAGCAGCAAAGACGTAGCGGGCAGGACTGAAGCTTTCTTT
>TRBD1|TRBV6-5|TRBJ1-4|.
CASSLGGTAGKLFF
TGTGCCAGCAGTTTGGGGGGGACAGCAGGGAAACTGTTTTTT
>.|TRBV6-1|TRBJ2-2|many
CASSEGTDTGELFF
TGTGCCAGCAGTGAAGGGACAGACACCGGGGAGCTGTTTTTT
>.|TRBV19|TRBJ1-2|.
CASSPRDDYGYTF
TGTGCCAGTAGCCCCCGGGACGACTATGGCTACACCTTC
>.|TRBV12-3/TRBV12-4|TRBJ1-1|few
CASSPLGRNTEAFF
TGTGCCAGCAGTCCCCTGGGGCGTAACACTGAAGCTTTCTTT
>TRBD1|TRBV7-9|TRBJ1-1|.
CASSLGGTGNTEAFF
TGTGCCAGCAGCTTAGGAGGGACAGGGAACACTGAAGCTTTCTTT
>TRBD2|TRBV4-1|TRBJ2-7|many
CASSQLVGVAGRYF
TGCGCCAGCAGCCAATTGGTCGGGGTAGCGGGGCGCTACTTC